The rows below give T cell receptor beta chains drawn from one sample of a study of T cells in tuberculosis. The protocol was immunoSEQ multiplex PCR, while the TCRdb copy is restricted to in-frame clones and leaves out a portion. The data contain fewer than 55,000 clones, more than 90% of them singletons. The sequencing used PBMCs, collected at tuberculosis diagnosis. The receptors derive from an adult with tuberculosis. Both conserved end residues are part of each CDR3. The size field is filled for only some rows; it gives once, few, many or a size class.

v_gene	abundance	j_gene	len	CDR3aa
TRBV18	NA	TRBJ1-1	13	CASSPQANTEAFF
TRBV7-2	NA	TRBJ2-2	16	CASSQSQGAVTGELFF
TRBV6-1	NA	TRBJ1-2	13	CASSEYRESGYTF
TRBV10-3	NA	TRBJ1-1	14	CAISEEGGNTEAFF
TRBV25-1	NA	TRBJ2-1	14	CASSPAWSSNEQFF
TRBV7-3	once	TRBJ2-3	15	CASSSNPDSTDTQYF
TRBV5-1	NA	TRBJ1-3	14	CASSQGTEKSTIYF
TRBV30	NA	TRBJ2-3	16	CAWSEGTSLSTDTQYF
TRBV29-1	NA	TRBJ1-1	15	CSVEVRQPMNTEAFF
TRBV7-2	NA	TRBJ2-1	15	CASSLELAGGNEQFF
TRBV19	NA	TRBJ2-7	13	CASSVQGFYEQYF
TRBV9	NA	TRBJ1-3	15	CASSERASRANTIYF
TRBV20-1	NA	TRBJ1-1	11	CSAKAGAEAFF
TRBV27	NA	TRBJ1-1	13	CASSWGGVTEAFF
TRBV5-8	NA	TRBJ1-2	14	CASRMQGGDPGYTF
TRBV28	NA	TRBJ1-1	14	CASSSHSGVGGGFF
TRBV7-8	NA	TRBJ2-5	14	CASSSRLAQETQYF
TRBV28	NA	TRBJ2-5	15	CASGSPGSGRETQYF
TRBV6-5	NA	TRBJ1-3	15	CASSSDRAPGNTIYF
TRBV7-2	NA	TRBJ2-1	14	CASTLTRVAGEQFF
TRBV5-4	NA	TRBJ2-3	15	CASSPQGGRTDTQYF
TRBV19	once	TRBJ1-5	14	CASIGGQDHQPQHF
TRBV9	NA	TRBJ2-1	14	CASSDGTSGNEQFF
TRBV6-5	NA	TRBJ1-2	14	CASRLPGQRYGYTF
TRBV5-1	NA	TRBJ1-1	14	CASSLQTGDTEAFF
TRBV28	NA	TRBJ2-3	17	CASSLDVVRGSIGTQYF
TRBV28	NA	TRBJ1-4	13	CASSSPPNEKLFF
TRBV5-1	NA	TRBJ2-3	16	CASSLALGQGPDTQYF
TRBV4-3	NA	TRBJ2-2	16	CASSQEAPANTGELFF
TRBV30	few	TRBJ1-1	13	CAWRDRPNTEAFF
TRBV4-3	NA	TRBJ1-2	15	CASSQDGQGIYGYTF